These 21 T cell receptor beta chains were sequenced from one sample in a study of blood T cell repertoires in COVID-19. TCRdb's table, derived via immunoSEQ multiplex PCR, lists solely in-frame clones and lacks some. The sample includes over 85,000 clones, more than 70% of them seen just once. The sequenced sample was peripheral blood. The receptors originated from a human donor with acute or convalescent COVID-19. The donor label of this sample is uncertain.

The chain carries TRBV5-4 and TRBJ2-7, with 10 bases matching TRBD1. This CDR3 has 14 residues. Trimming removed 7 bases from V and 7 bases from J; junction bases left unmatched: 11. Germline CDR1 reads SGHNT; CDR2 reads YYREEE (reference sequence). CDR3 loop: CASASGTGAGEQYF. The CDR3 DNA reads TGTGCCAGCGCCAGCGGGACAGGGGCGGGAGAGCAGTACTTC.

The count of this clone is one. V and J are TRBV6-2 or TRBV6-3 and TRBJ2-7; D uncertain. Germline values: CDR1 MNHEY, CDR2 SVGEGT. Between the trimmed V and J ends, which lost 5 bases and 5 bases, there was a span of 7 bases. CDR3 length: 11 residues. The CDR3 sequence: CASSQTNEQYF. CDR3 nucleotides: TGTGCCAGCAGTCAAACTAACGAGCAGTACTTC.

This clone came up a few times. The chain uses TRBV2 and TRBJ2-2; D is perhaps TRBD1 (6 bases). Germline V gene lookup returns CDR1 SNHLY and CDR2 FYNNEI. Trimming stripped 8 bases from V and 3 bases from J, with 16 bases between. CDR3 length: 15 amino acids. Written as DNA, the CDR3 is TGTGCCAGCCGTCGACAGGCCCTGGACACCGGGGAGCTGTTTTTT. Translating it yields CASRRQALDTGELFF. The full variable domain, with the rest looked up from reference TRBV2 and TRBJ2-2, is EPEVTQTPSHQVTQMGQEVILRCVPISNHLYFYWYRQILGQKVEFLVSFYNNEISEKSEIFDDQFSVERPDGSNFTLKIRSTKLEDSAMYFCASRRQALDTGELFFGEGSRLTVL.

The gene calls are TRBV30 and TRBJ2-2; the match to TRBD1 covers 10 bases. There are 16 residues in the CDR3. Trimming removed 2 bases from V and 6 bases from J; junction bases left unmatched: 9. Per the germline V gene, CDR1 is GTSNPN and CDR2 is SVGIG (reference sequence). The CDR3 protein is CAWSYRDRGLSGELFF. DNA for the CDR3: TGTGCCTGGAGTTACCGGGACAGGGGCCTTTCCGGGGAGCTGTTTTTT. The full variable domain, in which reference TRBV30 and TRBJ2-2 provide the parts outside the CDR3, is SQTIHQWPATLVQPVGSPLSLECTVEGTSNPNLYWYRQAAGRGLQLLFYSVGIGQISSEVPQNLSASRPQDRQFILSSKKLLLSDSGFYLCAWSYRDRGLSGELFFGEGSRLTVL.

The V call is TRBV15, the J call TRBJ2-6; D gene ambiguous. Between the trimmed V and J ends, which lost 0 bases and 0 bases, there was a span of 3 bases. This CDR3 has 15 amino acids. Germline V lookup: CDR1 LNHNV, CDR2 YYDKDF (reference sequence). The CDR3 is CATSREASGANVLTF. The CDR3 DNA reads as TGTGCCACCAGCAGAGAAGCCTCTGGGGCCAACGTCCTGACTTTC.

This chain links TRBV7-2 with TRBJ2-1; 9 nucleotides line up with TRBD2. The CDR3 runs 14 residues. Germline V CDR1 and CDR2: SGHTA, FQGNSA. The V and J ends lost 1 base and 11 bases, in that order; junction bases with no gene match: 6. The CDR3 here is CASSLEGLAGQQFF. The CDR3 DNA is TGTGCCAGCAGCTTAGAAGGCCTAGCGGGGCAGCAGTTCTTC.

The rearrangement joins TRBV11-1 to TRBJ1-1; D possibly corresponds to TRBD1 (5 bases). Germline loops: CDR1 SGHAT, CDR2 FQDESV (reference sequence). The CDR3 runs 13 residues. Trimming cost V 2 bases and J 7 bases, with 11 bases left between them. The CDR3 sequence is CASSLRRDGEAFF. The CDR3 nucleotides are TGTGCCAGCAGCTTACGCAGGGATGGTGAAGCTTTCTTT. The complete variable domain, with remaining parts taken from reference TRBV11-1 and TRBJ1-1, reads EAEVAQSPRYKITEKSQAVAFWCDPISGHATLYWYRQILGQGPELLVQFQDESVVDDSQLPKDRFSAERLKGVDSTLKIQPAELGDSAMYLCASSLRRDGEAFFGQGTRLTVV.

CDR3 in amino acids: CSVGPGGTPNEKLFF. The CDR3, as DNA: TGCAGCGTTGGGCCCGGGGGGACACCGAATGAAAAACTGTTTTTT. The chain links TRBV29-1 to TRBJ1-4; tentative D call: TRBD1 (6 bases). The V end was cut by 4 bases, the J end by 5 bases, with 17 bases between. The CDR3 extends over 15 amino acids. From germline, CDR1 is SQVTM and CDR2 ANQGSEA.

This clone has more than one count but fewer than ten. J is TRBJ2-2 and V is TRBV2; 9 nucleotides align to TRBD2. The CDR3 runs 16 residues. The V gene end was trimmed by 0 bases and the J gene end by 4 bases; junction bases not matched to a gene: 3. Germline-derived CDR1 and CDR2 are SNHLY and FYNNEI. The CDR3 coding sequence is TGTGCCAGCAGTGAAGCGCAGCGGGGGGCCACCGGGGAGCTGTTTTTT. It encodes CASSEAQRGATGELFF.

This clone appeared a few times. The chain joins TRBV7-2 to TRBJ2-2, with 12 positions matching TRBD1. This CDR3 is 15 amino acids long. CDR1 and CDR2 (germline): SGHTA, FQGNSA. V gave up 6 bases and J gave up 5 bases; unmatched junction bases: 4. The CDR3 here is CASRSGQGATGELFF. CDR3 in DNA: TGTGCCAGCAGATCGGGACAGGGGGCGACCGGGGAGCTGTTTTTT.

The chain combines TRBV24-1 with TRBJ1-2; 10 bases fit TRBD1. The CDR3 consists of 14 residues. Germline assignment: CDR1 KGHDR and CDR2 SFDVKD. After removal of 6 bases from V and 8 bases from J, the junction contained 8 bases not matched to a gene. The CDR3 region is CATSTGQGSRGYTF. As DNA, the CDR3 is TGTGCCACCAGTACGGGACAGGGGTCACGGGGCTACACCTTC.

V is TRBV9 and J is TRBJ2-5; D is ambiguous. The CDR3 is made up of 15 amino acids. V dropped 0 bases and J dropped 5 bases, with 14 bases sitting between them. Germline CDR1 reads SGDLS; CDR2 reads YYNGEE. This chain's CDR3 is CASSVGADFLETQYF. CDR3 nucleotide sequence: TGTGCCAGCAGCGTAGGCGCCGATTTTTTGGAGACCCAGTACTTC.

The chain uses TRBV12-3 or TRBV12-4 and TRBJ1-5; TRBD1 matches 8 bases. The CDR3 consists of 13 residues. J gave up 5 bases and V 6 bases, and 3 bases lay outside the gene matches. CDR3 in amino acids: CASSQDRDQPQHF. The CDR3, as DNA: TGTGCCAGCAGCCAGGACAGGGATCAGCCCCAGCATTTT.

The rearrangement joins TRBV28 to TRBJ1-5; D unresolved. CDR1 is MDHEN and CDR2 is SYDVKM in the germline V gene. Deletions cut 5 bases from V and 4 bases from J, with 9 bases between. The CDR3 length is 13 residues. The CDR3 reads CASSRHINQPQHF. CDR3 nucleotide sequence: TGTGCCAGCAGTAGACATATTAATCAGCCCCAGCATTTT. The full variable domain, rest sourced from reference TRBV28 and TRBJ1-5, is DVKVTQSSRYLVKRTGEKVFLECVQDMDHENMFWYRQDPGLGLRLIYFSYDVKMKEKGDIPEGYSVSREKKERFSLILESASTNQTSMYLCASSRHINQPQHFGDGTRLSIL.

The J gene is TRBJ1-6, the V gene TRBV2; D is possibly TRBD1 (5 bases). The V end was cut by 4 bases, the J end by 10 bases, with 14 bases between. Germline CDR1 SNHLY, CDR2 FYNNEI. The CDR3 extends over 14 amino acids. The CDR3 loop is CASSVGRAGSPLHF. The CDR3 nucleotides read TGTGCCAGCAGTGTTGGCAGGGCGGGATCACCCCTCCACTTT.

The V call is TRBV9, the J call TRBJ2-1, with 16 bases aligning to TRBD2. Germline V gives CDR1 SGDLS, CDR2 YYNGEE. Unmatched junction bases numbered 2, after V lost 3 bases and J lost 5 bases. This CDR3 is built from 16 residues. DNA for the CDR3: TGTGCCAGCAGCGCTGGGACTAGCGGGGGGGACAATGAGCAGTTCTTC. Its protein is CASSAGTSGGDNEQFF.

The V call is TRBV7-9, the J call TRBJ2-7, with 7 nucleotides matching TRBD1. With 4 bases clipped from V and 2 bases from J, the junction kept 5 bases outside the gene matches. CDR1 and CDR2 from the germline V gene are SEHNR and FQNEAQ (reference sequence). This CDR3 is 14 amino acids long. The CDR3 here is CASSSGTAAYEQYF. The CDR3 DNA sequence: TGTGCCAGCAGCTCCGGGACAGCTGCCTACGAGCAGTACTTC.

This clone was seen a few times. The chain combines TRBV20-1 with TRBJ1-1; D gene unclear. The V gene lost 0 bases and the J gene lost 10 bases, with 9 bases spanning the gap. The germline V gene encodes CDR1 DFQATT and CDR2 SNEGSKA (reference sequence). The CDR3 has 11 residues. The DNA for the CDR3 is TGCAGTGCTAGAGATCCGAGTGCAGCTTTCTTT. As protein: CSARDPSAAFF.

J is TRBJ1-1 and V is TRBV5-1; tentatively, D is TRBD1 (6 bases). Trimming removed 2 bases from V and 1 base from J, with 12 bases in between. Germline V gives CDR1 SGHRS, CDR2 YFSETQ. The CDR3 spans 15 residues. The CDR3 region is CASSFSLTGNTEAFF. DNA for the CDR3: TGCGCCAGCAGCTTCTCGTTGACAGGGAACACTGAAGCTTTCTTT. The variable domain in full, completed from reference TRBV5-1 and TRBJ1-1, reads KAGVTQTPRYLIKTRGQQVTLSCSPISGHRSVSWYQQTPGQGLQFLFEYFSETQRNKGNFPGRFSGRQFSNSRSEMNVSTLELGDSALYLCASSFSLTGNTEAFFGQGTRLTVV.

The genes are TRBV19 and TRBJ2-5; 11 nucleotides align to TRBD2. Germline CDR1 is LNHDA and CDR2 is SQIVND (reference sequence). Trimming took 6 bases from V and 2 from J; bases not matched to a gene: 8. The length of the CDR3 is 16 residues. The CDR3 spells CASRDRLAGLQETQYF. CDR3 nucleotide sequence: TGTGCCAGTAGGGACCGACTAGCGGGGCTTCAAGAGACCCAGTACTTC.

The rearrangement links TRBV7-9 to TRBJ1-2, with 7 bases matching TRBD1. Germline-derived CDR1 and CDR2 are SEHNR and FQNEAQ (reference sequence). V gave up 5 bases and J gave up 0 bases; unmatched junction bases: 6. CDR3 size: 15 residues. CDR3 nucleotide sequence: TGTGCCAGCAGCACTTACAGGGGAGCTAACTATGGCTACACCTTC. Translating it yields CASSTYRGANYGYTF. The variable domain in full, with the rest retrieved from reference TRBV7-9 and TRBJ1-2, is DTGVSQNPRHKITKRGQNVTFRCDPISEHNRLYWYRQTLGQGPEFLTYFQNEAQLEKSRLLSDRFSAERPKGSFSTLEIQRTEQGDSAMYLCASSTYRGANYGYTFGSGTRLTVV.